This TCR beta chain originates from a study of response to subunit inactivated influenza vaccine (dated by TCRdb to between 2018 and 2020). For the wider study: The study used deep quantitative T cell receptor repertoire profiling to track responses to a trivalent subunit inactivated influenza vaccine. Study-wide findings and limitations: According to the authors, only a limited number of new T cells may be recruited by each seasonal influenza vaccination.

Library method: RT-PCR. Sequencing used an Illumina HiSeq 2500. In-frame beta chains were kept once TCRdb had trimmed the public reads at Q25 with fastp and called clones with MiXCR. All rows with the same CDR3 protein become a single entry with the most common DNA and genes. The table for this sample lists hundreds of thousands of distinct CDR3 sequences; approximately 17% of them were counted only once. Clones ranked in the top ten supply approximately 11% of the sample. This clonotype was recorded many times. There is no known antigen for this receptor. Base qualities are not recorded, but no much larger clone differs from it by a single base. The CDR3 numbers 12 residues from cysteine through phenylalanine. Kept here is only the CDR3 DNA, which spans 36 bases and is read in frame from base 1. V loses 7 bases at its end and J loses 6 bases; junction bases beyond the gene matches: 8. CDR1 and CDR2, looked up from the germline V gene, are SQVTM and ANQGSEA.

The sample was PBMCs from blood, taken more than 4 days after vaccination. The chain is assembled from TRBV29-1 and TRBJ1-2; the junction holds 7 bases that match TRBD1. This sequence was found in a man aged 45-60 years who received an inactivated influenza vaccine. Donor details come from another sample of the same person, matched by shared clones. The CDR3 in this case is CSGLTGSHGYTF. The base sequence is TGCAGCGGGCTGACAGGGAGCCATGGCTACACCTTC.